One sample yielded the 7 T cell receptor beta chains listed below, sequenced in a study of T cell responses to AZD1222 COVID-19 vaccine. Clones were read by immunoSEQ multiplex PCR, and TCRdb kept only the in-frame ones, dropping some. The sample has 160,000 or so clones, around 93% seen once; the top ten hold approximately 4.8%. Material: peripheral blood, obtained on day 0 of AZD1222 vaccination. These receptors all come from an adult in good health.

The chain recombines TRBV18 with TRBJ2-1, with 10 bases fitting TRBD2. V shed 5 bases and J 2 bases; nucleotides not matched to a gene: 0. The V gene's germline CDR1 is KGHSH and CDR2 LQKENI. This CDR3 region has 14 residues. DNA for the CDR3: TGTGCCAGCTCAACTAGCGGGACCTACAATGAGCAGTTCTTC. This codes for CASSTSGTYNEQFF.

V gene TRBV18 combines with J gene TRBJ1-5; D call uncertain. Germline V gives CDR1 KGHSH, CDR2 LQKENI. V lost 6 bases, J lost 1 base, and 13 bases lay in between. This CDR3 contains 15 residues. The CDR3, as DNA: TGTGCCAGCTCGCCGGGGATGGAAAGCAATCAGCCCCAGCATTTT. This gives the protein CASSPGMESNQPQHF. The full variable domain, in which reference TRBV18 and TRBJ1-5 provide the parts outside the CDR3, is NAGVMQNPRHLVRRRGQEARLRCSPMKGHSHVYWYRQLPEEGLKFMVYLQKENIIDESGMPKERFSAEFPKEGPSILRIQQVVRGDSAAYFCASSPGMESNQPQHFGDGTRLSIL.

CDR3 amino acids: CASSPQREAPTDTQYF. CDR3 sequence (DNA): TGTGCCAGCAGCCCCCAGCGGGAGGCCCCCACAGATACGCAGTATTTT. This rearrangement joins TRBV7-9 to TRBJ2-3; TRBD2 matches 9 bases. The CDR3 loop spans 16 amino acids. In germline, CDR1 is SEHNR, CDR2 FQNEAQ (reference sequence). V gave up 5 bases and J gave up 2 bases; unmatched junction bases: 8.

This rearrangement joins TRBV11-3 to TRBJ1-4; 8 bases are shared with TRBD1. In germline, CDR1 is SGHNT, CDR2 YENEEA. This CDR3 is 13 amino acids long. Unmatched junction bases numbered 6, after V lost 7 bases and J lost 8 bases. CDR3 nucleotide sequence: TGTGCCAGCAACGAAGGACAGGGAGAAAAACTGTTTTTT. Translating it yields CASNEGQGEKLFF.

The chain employs TRBV6-5 and TRBJ2-7; D call uncertain. Germline V gene sequence: CDR1 MNHEY, CDR2 SVGAGI. The CDR3 consists of 13 residues. Trimming removed 0 bases from V and 2 bases from J, with 5 bases in between. CDR3 sequence (DNA): TGTGCCAGCAGTTACTCGATGGCCTACGAGCAGTACTTC. Amino acid sequence: CASSYSMAYEQYF.

For this clone: This specimen includes other DNA sequences encoding the same CDR3. The gene calls are TRBV6-1 and TRBJ1-1, with D tentatively TRBD1 (5 bases). The V end lost 3 bases, the J end lost 2 bases, and 7 bases lay between the germline ends. Germline CDR1 and CDR2: MNHNS and SASEGT. This CDR3 is 13 amino acids long. DNA for the CDR3: TGTGCCAGCAGTGAGCAGGGTAACACTGAAGCTTTCTTT. Its translation: CASSEQGNTEAFF.

This chain uses TRBV9 with TRBJ2-7; tentatively, D is TRBD2 (6 bases). From germline, CDR1 is SGDLS and CDR2 YYNGEE. V gave up 0 bases and J gave up 2 bases, with 21 bases separating them. The CDR3 is 18 residues long. This CDR3 reads CASSVEAPRGDLTYEQYF. The CDR3 region has the DNA TGTGCCAGCAGCGTAGAGGCCCCTCGCGGGGATCTGACCTACGAGCAGTACTTC.